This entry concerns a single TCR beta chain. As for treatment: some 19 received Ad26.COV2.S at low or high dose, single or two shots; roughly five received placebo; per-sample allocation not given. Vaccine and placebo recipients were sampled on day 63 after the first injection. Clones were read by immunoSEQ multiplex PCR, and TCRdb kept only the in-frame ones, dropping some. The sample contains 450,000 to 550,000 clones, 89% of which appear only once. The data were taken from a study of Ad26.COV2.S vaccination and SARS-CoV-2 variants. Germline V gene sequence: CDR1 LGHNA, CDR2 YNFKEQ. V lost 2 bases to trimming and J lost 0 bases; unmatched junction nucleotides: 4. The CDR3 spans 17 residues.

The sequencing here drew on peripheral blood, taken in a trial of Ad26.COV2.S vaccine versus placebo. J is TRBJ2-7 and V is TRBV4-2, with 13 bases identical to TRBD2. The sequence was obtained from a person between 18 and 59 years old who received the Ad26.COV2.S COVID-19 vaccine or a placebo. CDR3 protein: CASSQRLAGGNSYEQYF. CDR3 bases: TGTGCCAGCAGCCAAAGACTAGCGGGGGGAAACTCCTACGAGCAGTACTTC.